Presented here are 24 T cell receptor beta chains from one specimen sequenced in a study of technical replicates of blood from several donors. The method was immunoSEQ multiplex PCR; TCRdb's version includes in-frame clones alone and lacks a portion of them. The table lists about 73,000 clones, around 93% of them singletons. Source material: T cells isolated from PBMCs. These receptors originate from a human donor in good health.

The chain carries TRBV4-1 and TRBJ1-2, with TRBD1 as a possible D gene (6 bases). V was cut by 3 bases and J by 6 bases, with 14 bases left in between. The CDR3 consists of 14 residues. CDR1 is MGHRA, CDR2 YSYEKL, per germline. CDR3 residues: CASSHGRGTDGYTF. CDR3 sequence (DNA): TGCGCCAGCAGCCACGGCAGGGGAACAGATGGCTACACCTTC.

The genes are TRBV10-1 and TRBJ2-3; 7 nucleotides line up with TRBD1. The CDR3 runs 14 residues. Germline V lookup: CDR1 WNHNN, CDR2 SYGVQD (reference sequence). V shed 6 bases and J 2 bases; nucleotides not matched to a gene: 5. As DNA, the CDR3 is TGCGCCAGCAGGTCAGGGGGTAACACAGATACGCAGTATTTT. It is translated as CASRSGGNTDTQYF.

The rearrangement links TRBV15 to TRBJ2-7; 8 bases are shared with TRBD2. Per the germline V gene, CDR1 is LNHNV and CDR2 is YYDKDF (reference sequence). J lost 2 bases, V lost 2 bases, and 2 bases had no gene match. The CDR3 runs 14 residues. The CDR3 region is CATSRPGLAYEQYF. DNA for the CDR3: TGTGCCACCAGCAGACCGGGACTAGCCTACGAGCAGTACTTC.

The chain couples TRBV29-1 to TRBJ2-3, with D possibly TRBD1 on 5 matching bases. Deletions cut 4 bases from V and 4 bases from J, with 18 bases between. The CDR3 extends over 15 amino acids. CDR1 and CDR2 (germline): SQVTM, ANQGSEA. CDR3 region: CSVGQLPATADTQYF. CDR3 DNA sequence: TGCAGCGTTGGACAGTTGCCCGCCACGGCAGATACGCAGTATTTT.

V usage is TRBV4-1 and J usage is TRBJ2-7; tentative D call: TRBD2 (6 bases). The CDR3 contains 15 residues. Germline V gives CDR1 MGHRA, CDR2 YSYEKL. The V gene lost 2 bases and the J gene lost 5 bases, with 16 bases spanning the gap. DNA for the CDR3: TGCGCCAGCAGCCAACCGACTAGTAGGGAAAACGAGCAGTACTTC. Protein product: CASSQPTSRENEQYF.

The chain employs TRBV6-1 and TRBJ2-7; 7 bases are a match to TRBD1. V dropped 5 bases and J dropped 1; count of bases not matched to a gene: 8. From germline, CDR1 is MNHNS and CDR2 SASEGT. The CDR3 totals 15 residues. DNA of the CDR3: TGTGCCAGCAGTTGGGCGGCAGGGGGTTCCTACGAGCAGTACTTC. Translated: CASSWAAGGSYEQYF.

J is TRBJ1-2 and V is TRBV6-4; a weak D match, TRBD1 (5 bases). CDR1 is MRHNA, CDR2 SNTAGT, per germline. Trimming shortened V by 6 bases and J by 0 bases, and 23 bases separated the two germline ends. This CDR3 comprises 18 residues. CDR3 in DNA: TGTGCCAGCAGCGCCACTTTTGGAGGGGCAGCCTCTAACTATGGCTACACCTTC. The encoded protein is CASSATFGGAASNYGYTF.

This chain uses TRBV9 with TRBJ2-1; TRBD2 aligns across 8 bases. With V trimmed by 0 bases and J by 2 bases, 7 bases remained unmatched. Germline V gene lookup returns CDR1 SGDLS and CDR2 YYNGEE. CDR3 length: 17 amino acids. The CDR3 DNA follows: TGTGCCAGCAGCGTAGCTGGGACTAGTATTACCTACAATGAGCAGTTCTTC. This encodes CASSVAGTSITYNEQFF.

CDR3 DNA sequence: TGCGCCAGCAGCCAAGATAAGGCAGGTGCGAAGGAGCAGTACTTC. Encoded protein: CASSQDKAGAKEQYF. The rearrangement links TRBV4-1 to TRBJ2-7; D remains ambiguous. V lost 0 bases to trimming and J lost 7 bases, with 16 bases between them. CDR3 length equals 15 residues. CDR1 and CDR2 from the germline V gene are MGHRA and YSYEKL.

V gene TRBV6-1 combines with J gene TRBJ1-1; 9 nucleotides line up with TRBD1. J gave up 7 bases and V 2 bases, and 5 bases lay outside the gene matches. The CDR3 runs to 14 residues. Germline V lookup: CDR1 MNHNS, CDR2 SASEGT. CDR3 DNA: TGTGCCAGCAGTGAATTAGGACAGGGGTTTGAAGCTTTCTTT. Its translation is CASSELGQGFEAFF.

Only one count was recorded for this clone. The chain has TRBV6-5 and TRBJ1-2, with D unresolved. This CDR3 comprises 14 residues. CDR1 and CDR2 (germline): MNHEY, SVGAGI. The V and J ends lost 0 bases and 8 bases respectively, with 13 bases between them. This CDR3 is CASSYSRLEGGYTF. The CDR3 region has the DNA TGTGCCAGCAGTTACTCGCGTTTAGAGGGAGGCTACACCTTC.

The rearrangement links TRBV7-9 to TRBJ2-7; possibly TRBD2 for D (7 bases). V was clipped by 11 bases and J by 4 bases, with 30 bases between them. Germline assignment: CDR1 SEHNR and CDR2 FQNEAQ (reference sequence). This CDR3 is built from 17 residues. This chain's CDR3 is CAGGATGPQSSGYEQYF. The CDR3 nucleotides read TGTGCCGGGGGGGCTACAGGGCCTCAGAGTTCTGGGTACGAGCAGTACTTC.

V gene TRBV30 combines with J gene TRBJ1-6; D unresolved. This CDR3 comprises 13 residues. Germline V CDR1 and CDR2: GTSNPN, SVGIG (reference sequence). The V end lost 5 bases, the J end lost 5 bases, and 10 bases lay between the germline ends. The CDR3 is CAWGPQNNSPLHF. The CDR3 DNA reads TGTGCCTGGGGGCCACAGAATAATTCACCCCTCCACTTT.

The rearrangement links TRBV29-1 to TRBJ1-4; 7 bases are a match to TRBD1. Germline V CDR1 and CDR2: SQVTM, ANQGSEA. V shed 6 bases, J shed 4 bases, and the junction held 11 bases outside the gene matches. The CDR3 is 15 amino acids. The CDR3 region is CSVREGAMGNEKLFF. The CDR3, as DNA: TGCAGCGTGCGGGAGGGGGCGATGGGTAATGAAAAACTGTTTTTT.

The chain has TRBV5-1 and TRBJ1-6, with D possibly TRBD1 on 5 matching bases. This CDR3 has 18 residues. Germline V gene data show CDR1 as SGHRS and CDR2 as YFSETQ. Trimming cost V 0 bases and J 1 base, with 14 bases left between them. In DNA form, the CDR3 reads TGCGCCAGCAGCTTGGAGGGTCGGACAAGTTCCTATAATTCACCCCTCCACTTT. Translated, it gives CASSLEGRTSSYNSPLHF.

V is TRBV28 and J is TRBJ2-7, with 9 bases aligning to TRBD2. Germline values: CDR1 MDHEN, CDR2 SYDVKM. J gave up 2 bases and V 3 bases, and 20 bases lay outside the gene matches. This CDR3 contains 20 residues. This chain's CDR3 is CASSFRSLVSGRLRAYEQYF. CDR3 coding DNA: TGTGCCAGCAGTTTCCGGTCCTTGGTTAGCGGGAGATTGAGAGCCTACGAGCAGTACTTC.

This rearrangement joins TRBV19 to TRBJ2-7, with 7 positions matching TRBD1. This CDR3 has 15 amino acids. Trimming at V came to 4 bases and at J to 1 base, leaving 7 bases not matched to a gene. The V gene's germline CDR1 is LNHDA and CDR2 SQIVND (reference sequence). CDR3 sequence: CASSKQGKTSYEQYF. CDR3 DNA: TGTGCCAGTAGTAAACAGGGGAAAACGTCCTACGAGCAGTACTTC.

This clone has a single count. The chain links TRBV7-2 to TRBJ2-6; D is unresolved. The CDR3 has 16 residues. The V end was cut by 6 bases, the J end by 0 bases, with 12 bases between. The germline V gene has CDR1 SGHTA and CDR2 FQGNSA. The CDR3 DNA is TGTGCCAGCAGAGGAAAACAGTTCTCTGGGGCCAACGTCCTGACTTTC. Translating gives CASRGKQFSGANVLTF.

The chain combines TRBV5-1 with TRBJ2-7, with D tentatively TRBD1 (6 bases). CDR3 size: 13 residues. V lost 7 bases and J lost 4, with 15 bases in between. Germline V gene sequence: CDR1 SGHRS, CDR2 YFSETQ. The CDR3 sequence is CASGTRGSYEQYF. The CDR3 DNA follows: TGCGCCAGCGGGACCAGGGGTTCTTACGAGCAGTACTTC.

In the case of this clone: One end of the junction fails to match germline, which may point to a read error. The CDR3 DNA reads TGCGCCAGCAGCGTGAGACTTAGCGGGGGAGTTTGG. This translates into CASSVRLSGGVW. The chain links TRBV5-1 to TRBJ2-4; 9 bases are shared with TRBD2. The CDR3 totals 12 residues. The V gene's germline CDR1 is SGHRS and CDR2 YFSETQ.

The chain employs TRBV4-1 and TRBJ2-7; 14 bases map to TRBD2. CDR3 length: 20 amino acids. Germline CDR1 MGHRA, CDR2 YSYEKL. The ends lost 1 base at V and 1 base at J; junction bases unmatched: 12. The CDR3 protein is CASSQGTVGLAGGSSYEQYF. The CDR3 coding sequence is TGCGCCAGCAGCCAAGGGACAGTCGGACTAGCGGGAGGTTCTTCCTACGAGCAGTACTTC.

The J gene is TRBJ1-2, the V gene TRBV2; D gene unclear. The V and J ends lost 2 bases and 4 bases respectively, with 11 bases between them. The germline gives CDR1 SNHLY, CDR2 FYNNEI. This CDR3 spans 14 amino acids. The CDR3 DNA reads as TGTGCCAGCAGTGAACACAGTGGTAGCTATGGCTACACCTTC. Its protein product is CASSEHSGSYGYTF.

This clone showed up just once. The chain uses TRBV5-6 and TRBJ2-1; 9 bases fit TRBD1. Unmatched junction bases numbered 14, after V lost 5 bases and J lost 5 bases. This CDR3 has 17 residues. Germline loops: CDR1 SGHDT, CDR2 YYEEEE. The CDR3 spells CASSYRVAGQGDNEQFF. DNA for the CDR3: TGTGCCAGCAGTTATCGGGTTGCGGGACAGGGTGACAATGAGCAGTTCTTC.

This chain connects TRBV27 to TRBJ1-2, with 7 positions matching TRBD1. Per the germline V gene, CDR1 is MNHEY and CDR2 is SMNVEV (reference sequence). V was pared by 5 bases and J by 8 bases, with 17 bases of the junction left unmatched. This CDR3 region has 16 residues. In DNA, the CDR3 is TGTGCCAGCAGTCGCGGCGGGACAGATCTAACTAGGGGCTACACCTTC. Its protein is CASSRGGTDLTRGYTF.